This record concerns one TCR beta chain sequence. The sample originates from a study of blood T cell repertoires in COVID-19. Study summary: PBMCs, B-cell-depleted T cells, or T cells provided the cDNA or gDNA that made up the material.

Germline V gene data show CDR1 as KGHDR and CDR2 as SFDVKD. With 3 bases clipped from V and 2 bases from J, the junction kept 6 bases outside the gene matches. The CDR3 is 16 residues long. TCRdb's table, derived via immunoSEQ multiplex PCR, lists solely in-frame clones and lacks some. The sample has around 60,000 clones, nearly 90% seen once. Sequencing input: peripheral blood. This TCR derives from a man aged 50 or older with active COVID-19. The genes are TRBV24-1 and TRBJ2-1, with 7 bases fitting TRBD2. The CDR3 DNA reads as TGTGCCACCAGTGATGCCGGGGCGGGGGCCTACAATGAGCAGTTCTTC. This codes for CATSDAGAGAYNEQFF.